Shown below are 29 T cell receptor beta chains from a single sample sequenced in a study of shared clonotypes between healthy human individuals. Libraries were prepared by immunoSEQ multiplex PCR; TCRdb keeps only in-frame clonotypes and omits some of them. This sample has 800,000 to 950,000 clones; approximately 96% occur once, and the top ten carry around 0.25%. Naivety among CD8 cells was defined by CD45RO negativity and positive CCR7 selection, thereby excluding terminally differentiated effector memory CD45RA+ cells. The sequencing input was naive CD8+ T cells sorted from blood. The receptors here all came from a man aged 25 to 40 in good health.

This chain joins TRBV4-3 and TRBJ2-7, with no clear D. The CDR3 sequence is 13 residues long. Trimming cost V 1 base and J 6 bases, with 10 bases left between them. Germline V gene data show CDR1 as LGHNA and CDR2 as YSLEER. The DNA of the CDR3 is TGCGCCAGCAGCCAAGCGAACAGAGCCGAGCAGTACTTC. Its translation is CASSQANRAEQYF.

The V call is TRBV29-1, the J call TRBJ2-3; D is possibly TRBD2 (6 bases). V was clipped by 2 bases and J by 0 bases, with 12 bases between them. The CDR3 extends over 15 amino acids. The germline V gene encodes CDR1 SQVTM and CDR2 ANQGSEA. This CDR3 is CSVETRRDSTDTQYF. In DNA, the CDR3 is TGCAGCGTTGAAACGAGGCGGGATAGCACAGATACGCAGTATTTT.

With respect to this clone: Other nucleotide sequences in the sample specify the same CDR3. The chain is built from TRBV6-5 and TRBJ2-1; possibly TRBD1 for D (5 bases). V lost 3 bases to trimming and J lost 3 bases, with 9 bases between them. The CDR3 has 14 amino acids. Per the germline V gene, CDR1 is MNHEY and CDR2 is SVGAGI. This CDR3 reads CASSYSDSYNEQFF. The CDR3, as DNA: TGTGCCAGCAGTTATTCCGACAGCTACAATGAGCAGTTCTTC.

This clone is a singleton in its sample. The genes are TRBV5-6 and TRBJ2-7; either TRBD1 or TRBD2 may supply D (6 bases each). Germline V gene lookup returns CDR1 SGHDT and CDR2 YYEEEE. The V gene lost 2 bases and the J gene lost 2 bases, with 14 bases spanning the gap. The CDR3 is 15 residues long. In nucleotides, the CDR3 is TGTGCCAGCAGCTTCGCAACAGGGAGGCCCTACGAGCAGTACTTC. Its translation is CASSFATGRPYEQYF.

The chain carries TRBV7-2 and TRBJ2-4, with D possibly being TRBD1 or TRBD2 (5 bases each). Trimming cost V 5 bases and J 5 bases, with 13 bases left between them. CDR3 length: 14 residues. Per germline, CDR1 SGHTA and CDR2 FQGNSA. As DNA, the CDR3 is TGTGCCAGCAGCCTGACCGGGACCCAAAACATTCAGTACTTC. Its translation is CASSLTGTQNIQYF.

The CDR3, as DNA: TGCGCCAGCAGCTTTGTAGATCAGGCAGATACGCAGTATTTT. It encodes CASSFVDQADTQYF. V is TRBV5-1 and J is TRBJ2-3; D is ambiguous. The germline V gene has CDR1 SGHRS and CDR2 YFSETQ. The CDR3 is made up of 14 amino acids. Trimming stripped 2 bases from V and 4 bases from J, with 11 bases between. The entire variable domain, with the rest obtained from reference TRBV5-1 and TRBJ2-3, is as follows: KAGVTQTPRYLIKTRGQQVTLSCSPISGHRSVSWYQQTPGQGLQFLFEYFSETQRNKGNFPGRFSGRQFSNSRSEMNVSTLELGDSALYLCASSFVDQADTQYFGPGTRLTVL.

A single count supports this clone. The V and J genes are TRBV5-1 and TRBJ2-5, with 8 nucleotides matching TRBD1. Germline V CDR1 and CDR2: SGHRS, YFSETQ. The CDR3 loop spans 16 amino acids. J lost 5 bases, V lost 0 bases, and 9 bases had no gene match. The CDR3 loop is CASSLEGQGGKETQYF. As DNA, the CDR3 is TGCGCCAGCAGCTTGGAAGGACAGGGAGGAAAGGAGACCCAGTACTTC.

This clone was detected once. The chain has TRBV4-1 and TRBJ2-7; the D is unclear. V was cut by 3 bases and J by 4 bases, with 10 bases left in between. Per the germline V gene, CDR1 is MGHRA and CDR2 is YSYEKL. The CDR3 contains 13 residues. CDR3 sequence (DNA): TGCGCCAGCAGCCAGTCCGAAGGATACGAGCAGTACTTC. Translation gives CASSQSEGYEQYF.

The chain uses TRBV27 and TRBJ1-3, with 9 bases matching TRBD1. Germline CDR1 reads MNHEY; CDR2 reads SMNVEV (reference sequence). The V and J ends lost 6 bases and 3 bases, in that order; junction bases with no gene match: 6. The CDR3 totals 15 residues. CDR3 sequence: CASRPDRGYGNTIYF. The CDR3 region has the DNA TGTGCCAGCAGACCTGACAGGGGGTATGGAAACACCATATATTTT.

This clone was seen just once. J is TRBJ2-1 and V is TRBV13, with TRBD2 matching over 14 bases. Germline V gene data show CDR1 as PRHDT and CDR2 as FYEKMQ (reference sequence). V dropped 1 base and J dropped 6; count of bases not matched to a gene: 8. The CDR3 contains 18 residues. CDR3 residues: CASSLAWGGTSGSNEQFF. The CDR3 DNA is TGTGCCAGCAGCTTAGCCTGGGGAGGGACTAGCGGGAGCAATGAGCAGTTCTTC.

The CDR3 is CASSLRGRANQPQHF. CDR3 in DNA: TGTGCCAGCAGTTTACGGGGGCGGGCGAATCAGCCCCAGCATTTT. The chain couples TRBV27 to TRBJ1-5, with D possibly TRBD1 on 6 matching bases. Trimming left V 2 bases short and J 4 bases short, with 12 bases between. Germline loops: CDR1 MNHEY, CDR2 SMNVEV (reference sequence). The CDR3 runs 15 residues.

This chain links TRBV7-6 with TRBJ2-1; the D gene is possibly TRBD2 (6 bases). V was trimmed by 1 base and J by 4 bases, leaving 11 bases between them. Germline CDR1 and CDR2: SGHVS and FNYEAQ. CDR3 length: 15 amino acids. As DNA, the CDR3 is TGTGCCAGCAGCTTAGGTGCTAGCGAATACAATGAGCAGTTCTTC. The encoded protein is CASSLGASEYNEQFF.

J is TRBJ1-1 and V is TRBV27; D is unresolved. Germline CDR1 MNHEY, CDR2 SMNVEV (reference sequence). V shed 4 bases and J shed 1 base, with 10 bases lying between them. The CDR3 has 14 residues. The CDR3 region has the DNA TGTGCCAGCAGTTCCCAGATTCGGAACACTGAAGCTTTCTTT. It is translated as CASSSQIRNTEAFF.

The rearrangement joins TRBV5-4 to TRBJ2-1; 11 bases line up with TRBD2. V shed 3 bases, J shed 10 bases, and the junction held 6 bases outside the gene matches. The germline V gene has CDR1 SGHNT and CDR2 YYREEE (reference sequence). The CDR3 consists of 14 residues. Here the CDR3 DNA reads TGTGCCAGCAGCTGGAGACTAGCGGGGTCAGAGCAGTTCTTC. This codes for CASSWRLAGSEQFF.

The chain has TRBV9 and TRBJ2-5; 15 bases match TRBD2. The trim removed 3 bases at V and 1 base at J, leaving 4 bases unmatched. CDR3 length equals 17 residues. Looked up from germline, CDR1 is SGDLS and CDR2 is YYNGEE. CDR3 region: CASSGGTSGRIQETQYF. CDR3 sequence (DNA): TGTGCCAGCAGCGGAGGGACTAGCGGGAGGATCCAAGAGACCCAGTACTTC.

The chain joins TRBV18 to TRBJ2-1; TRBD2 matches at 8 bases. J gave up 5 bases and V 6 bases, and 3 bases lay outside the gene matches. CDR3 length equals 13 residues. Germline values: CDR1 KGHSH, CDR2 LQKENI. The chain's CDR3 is CASSGTRDNEQFF. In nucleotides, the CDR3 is TGTGCCAGCTCCGGGACTAGAGACAATGAGCAGTTCTTC.

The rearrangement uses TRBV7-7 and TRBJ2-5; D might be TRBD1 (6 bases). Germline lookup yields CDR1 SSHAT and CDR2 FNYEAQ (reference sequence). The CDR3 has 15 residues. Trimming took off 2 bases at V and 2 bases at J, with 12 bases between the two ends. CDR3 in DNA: TGTGCCAGCAGCTTATCAAGGGGGAAACAAGAGACCCAGTACTTC. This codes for CASSLSRGKQETQYF.

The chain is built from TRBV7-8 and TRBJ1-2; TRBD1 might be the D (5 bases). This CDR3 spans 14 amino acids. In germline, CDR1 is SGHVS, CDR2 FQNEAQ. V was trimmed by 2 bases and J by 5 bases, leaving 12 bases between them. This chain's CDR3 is CASSLRDPIYGYTF. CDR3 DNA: TGTGCCAGCAGCTTAAGGGACCCGATATATGGCTACACCTTC.

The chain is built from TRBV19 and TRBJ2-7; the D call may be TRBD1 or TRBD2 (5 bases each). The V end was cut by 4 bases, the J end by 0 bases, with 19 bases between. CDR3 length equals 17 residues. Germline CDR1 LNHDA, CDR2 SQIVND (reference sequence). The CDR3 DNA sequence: TGTGCCAGTAGTACCTTTGGGACCGCCATGGGCTCCTACGAGCAGTACTTC. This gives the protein CASSTFGTAMGSYEQYF.

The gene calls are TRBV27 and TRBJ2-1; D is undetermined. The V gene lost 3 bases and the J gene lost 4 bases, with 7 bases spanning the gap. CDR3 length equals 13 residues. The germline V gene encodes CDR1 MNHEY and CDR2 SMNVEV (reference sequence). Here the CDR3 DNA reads TGTGCCAGCAGTTTTGTCCATTACAATGAGCAGTTCTTC. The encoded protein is CASSFVHYNEQFF.

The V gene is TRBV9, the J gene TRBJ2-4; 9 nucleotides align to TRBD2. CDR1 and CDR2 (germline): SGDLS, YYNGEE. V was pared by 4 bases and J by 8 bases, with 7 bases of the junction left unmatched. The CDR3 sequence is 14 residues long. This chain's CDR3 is CASSHSGSLDIQYF. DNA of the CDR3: TGTGCCAGCAGCCATAGCGGGAGTCTTGACATTCAGTACTTC.

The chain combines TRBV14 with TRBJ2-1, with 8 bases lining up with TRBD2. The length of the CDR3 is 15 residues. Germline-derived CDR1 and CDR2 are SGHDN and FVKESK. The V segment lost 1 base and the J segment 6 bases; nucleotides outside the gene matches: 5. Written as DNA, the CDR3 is TGTGCCAGCAGCCAAGTCGGGGGGGGCTCCAATGAGCAGTTCTTC. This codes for CASSQVGGGSNEQFF. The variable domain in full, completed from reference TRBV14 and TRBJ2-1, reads EAGVTQFPSHSVIEKGQTVTLRCDPISGHDNLYWYRRVMGKEIKFLLHFVKESKQDESGMPNNRFLAERTGGTYSTLKVQPAELEDSGVYFCASSQVGGGSNEQFFGPGTRLTVL.

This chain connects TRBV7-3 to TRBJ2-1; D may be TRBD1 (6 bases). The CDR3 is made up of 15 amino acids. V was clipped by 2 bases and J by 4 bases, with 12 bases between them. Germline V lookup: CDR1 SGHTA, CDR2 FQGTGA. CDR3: CASSLGPGQYNEQFF. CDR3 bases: TGTGCCAGCAGCTTAGGACCCGGACAGTACAATGAGCAGTTCTTC. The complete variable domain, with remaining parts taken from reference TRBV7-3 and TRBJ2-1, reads GAGVSQTPSNKVTEKGKYVELRCDPISGHTALYWYRQSLGQGPEFLIYFQGTGAADDSGLPNDRFFAVRPEGSVSTLKIQRTERGDSAVYLCASSLGPGQYNEQFFGPGTRLTVL.

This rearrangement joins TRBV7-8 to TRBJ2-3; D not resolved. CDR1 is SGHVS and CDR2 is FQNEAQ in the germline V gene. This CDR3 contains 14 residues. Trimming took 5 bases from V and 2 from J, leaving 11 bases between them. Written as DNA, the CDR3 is TGTGCCAGCAGCCCCTCTATACACACAGATACGCAGTATTTT. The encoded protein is CASSPSIHTDTQYF.

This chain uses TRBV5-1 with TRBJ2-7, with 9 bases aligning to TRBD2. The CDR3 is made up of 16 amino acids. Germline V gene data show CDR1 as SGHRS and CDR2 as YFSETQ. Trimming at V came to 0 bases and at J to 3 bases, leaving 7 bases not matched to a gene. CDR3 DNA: TGCGCCAGCAGCTTGGCTAGCGGGACACTGAACTACGAGCAGTACTTC. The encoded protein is CASSLASGTLNYEQYF. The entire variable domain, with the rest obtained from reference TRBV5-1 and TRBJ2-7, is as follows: KAGVTQTPRYLIKTRGQQVTLSCSPISGHRSVSWYQQTPGQGLQFLFEYFSETQRNKGNFPGRFSGRQFSNSRSEMNVSTLELGDSALYLCASSLASGTLNYEQYFGPGTRLTVT.

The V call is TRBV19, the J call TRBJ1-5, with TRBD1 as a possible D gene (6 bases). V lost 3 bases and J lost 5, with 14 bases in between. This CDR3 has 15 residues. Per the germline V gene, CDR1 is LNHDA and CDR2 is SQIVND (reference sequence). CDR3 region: CASSMMSGGHQPQHF. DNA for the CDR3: TGTGCCAGTAGTATGATGAGTGGGGGGCATCAGCCCCAGCATTTT.

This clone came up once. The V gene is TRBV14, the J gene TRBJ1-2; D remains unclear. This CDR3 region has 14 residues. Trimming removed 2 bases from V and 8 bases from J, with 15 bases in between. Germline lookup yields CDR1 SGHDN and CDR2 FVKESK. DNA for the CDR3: TGTGCCAGCAGCCAAATTGGGCAGGCCGAAGGCTACACCTTC. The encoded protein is CASSQIGQAEGYTF. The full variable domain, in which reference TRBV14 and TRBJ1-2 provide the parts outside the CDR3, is EAGVTQFPSHSVIEKGQTVTLRCDPISGHDNLYWYRRVMGKEIKFLLHFVKESKQDESGMPNNRFLAERTGGTYSTLKVQPAELEDSGVYFCASSQIGQAEGYTFGSGTRLTVV.

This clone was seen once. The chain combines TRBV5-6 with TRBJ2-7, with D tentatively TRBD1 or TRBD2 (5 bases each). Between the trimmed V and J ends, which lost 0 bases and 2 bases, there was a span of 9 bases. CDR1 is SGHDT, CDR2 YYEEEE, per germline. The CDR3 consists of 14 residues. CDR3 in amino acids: CASSLGGTTYEQYF. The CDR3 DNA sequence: TGTGCCAGCAGCTTGGGGGGGACGACCTACGAGCAGTACTTC.

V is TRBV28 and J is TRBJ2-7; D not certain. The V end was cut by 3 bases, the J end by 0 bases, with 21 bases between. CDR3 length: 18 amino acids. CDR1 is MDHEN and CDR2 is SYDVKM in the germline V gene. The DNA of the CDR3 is TGTGCCAGCAGTTTGAGGCTAGACTCAAAGACCCTCTCCTACGAGCAGTACTTC. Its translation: CASSLRLDSKTLSYEQYF.